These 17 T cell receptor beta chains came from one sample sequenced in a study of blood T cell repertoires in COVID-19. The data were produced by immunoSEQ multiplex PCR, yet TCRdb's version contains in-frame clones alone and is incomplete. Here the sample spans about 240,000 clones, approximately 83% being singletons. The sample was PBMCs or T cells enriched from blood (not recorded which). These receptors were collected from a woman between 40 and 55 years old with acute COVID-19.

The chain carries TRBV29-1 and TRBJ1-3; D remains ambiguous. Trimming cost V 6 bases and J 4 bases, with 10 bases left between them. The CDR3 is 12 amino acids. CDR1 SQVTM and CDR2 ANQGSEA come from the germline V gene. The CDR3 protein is CSVQKQGNTIYF. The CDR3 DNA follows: TGCAGCGTACAAAAACAGGGAAACACCATATATTTT.

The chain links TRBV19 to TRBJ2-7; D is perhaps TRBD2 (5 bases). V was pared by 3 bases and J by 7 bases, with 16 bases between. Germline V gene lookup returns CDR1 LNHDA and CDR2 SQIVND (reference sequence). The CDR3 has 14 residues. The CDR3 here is CASSIRLTPWEQYF. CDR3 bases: TGTGCCAGTAGTATCCGACTAACCCCCTGGGAGCAGTACTTC.

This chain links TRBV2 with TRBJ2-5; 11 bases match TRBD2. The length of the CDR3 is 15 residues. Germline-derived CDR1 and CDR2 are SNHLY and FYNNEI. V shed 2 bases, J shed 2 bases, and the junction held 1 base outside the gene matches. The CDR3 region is CASSESSGGQETQYF. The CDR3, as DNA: TGTGCCAGCAGTGAATCTAGCGGGGGGCAAGAGACCCAGTACTTC. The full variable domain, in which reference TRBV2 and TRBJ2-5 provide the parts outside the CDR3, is EPEVTQTPSHQVTQMGQEVILRCVPISNHLYFYWYRQILGQKVEFLVSFYNNEISEKSEIFDDQFSVERPDGSNFTLKIRSTKLEDSAMYFCASSESSGGQETQYFGPGTRLLVL.

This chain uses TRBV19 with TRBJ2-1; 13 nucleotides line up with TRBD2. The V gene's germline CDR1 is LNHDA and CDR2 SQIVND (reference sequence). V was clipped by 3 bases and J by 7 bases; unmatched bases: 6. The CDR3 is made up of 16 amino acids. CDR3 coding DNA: TGTGCCAGTAGTATCGAACTAGCGGGAGGGCTTAATGAGCAGTTCTTC. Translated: CASSIELAGGLNEQFF.

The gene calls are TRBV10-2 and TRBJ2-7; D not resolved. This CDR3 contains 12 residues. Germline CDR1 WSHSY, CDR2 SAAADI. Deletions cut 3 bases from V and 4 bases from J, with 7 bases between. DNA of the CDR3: TGCGCCAGCAGTGAATCTGTTTACGAGCAGTACTTC. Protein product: CASSESVYEQYF.

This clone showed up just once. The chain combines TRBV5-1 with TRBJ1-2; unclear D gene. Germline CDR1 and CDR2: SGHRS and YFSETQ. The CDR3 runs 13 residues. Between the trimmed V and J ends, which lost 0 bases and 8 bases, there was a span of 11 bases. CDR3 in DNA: TGCGCCAGCAGCTTGGAAGTCGAGGGAGGCTACACCTTC. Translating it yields CASSLEVEGGYTF.

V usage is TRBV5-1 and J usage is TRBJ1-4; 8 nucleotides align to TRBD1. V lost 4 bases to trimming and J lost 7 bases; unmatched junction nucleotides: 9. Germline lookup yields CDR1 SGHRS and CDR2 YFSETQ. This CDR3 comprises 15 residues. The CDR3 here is CASSPTRGQGEKLFF. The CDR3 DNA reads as TGCGCCAGCAGCCCAACCAGGGGGCAGGGTGAAAAACTGTTTTTT.

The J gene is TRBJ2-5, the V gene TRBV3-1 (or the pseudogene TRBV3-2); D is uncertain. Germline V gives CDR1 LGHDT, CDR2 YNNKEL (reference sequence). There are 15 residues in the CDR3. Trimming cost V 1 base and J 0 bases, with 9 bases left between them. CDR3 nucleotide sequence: TGTGCCAGCAGCCAAGGCGACCGGGACCAAGAGACCCAGTACTTC. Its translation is CASSQGDRDQETQYF.

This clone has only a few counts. CDR3 sequence: CASSPQELGTDTQYF. The CDR3 nucleotides are TGCGCCAGCAGCCCACAGGAATTGGGGACAGATACGCAGTATTTT. The chain joins TRBV4-1 to TRBJ2-3; weak D call: TRBD1 (5 bases). The germline gives CDR1 MGHRA, CDR2 YSYEKL. V lost 4 bases and J lost 3, with 14 bases in between. The CDR3 length is 15 residues.

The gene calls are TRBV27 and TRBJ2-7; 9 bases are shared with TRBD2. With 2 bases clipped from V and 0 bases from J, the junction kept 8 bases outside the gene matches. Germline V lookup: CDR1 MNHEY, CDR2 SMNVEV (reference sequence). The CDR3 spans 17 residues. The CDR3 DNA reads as TGTGCCAGCAGTTTAAAACTAGCGGGCGCCGACTCCTACGAGCAGTACTTC. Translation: CASSLKLAGADSYEQYF.

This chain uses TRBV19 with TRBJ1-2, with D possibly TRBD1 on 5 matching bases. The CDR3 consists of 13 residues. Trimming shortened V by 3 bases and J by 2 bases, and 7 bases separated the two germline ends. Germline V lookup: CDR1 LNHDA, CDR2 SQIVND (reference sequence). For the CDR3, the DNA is TGTGCCAGTAGTATTCAGGGAAACTATGGCTACACCTTC. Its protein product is CASSIQGNYGYTF.

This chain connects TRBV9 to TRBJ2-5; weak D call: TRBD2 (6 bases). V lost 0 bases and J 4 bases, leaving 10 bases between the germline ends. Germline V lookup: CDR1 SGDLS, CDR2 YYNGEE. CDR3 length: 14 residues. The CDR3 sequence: CASSVGGVLETQYF. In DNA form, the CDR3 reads TGTGCCAGCAGCGTAGGCGGGGTTTTAGAGACCCAGTACTTC.

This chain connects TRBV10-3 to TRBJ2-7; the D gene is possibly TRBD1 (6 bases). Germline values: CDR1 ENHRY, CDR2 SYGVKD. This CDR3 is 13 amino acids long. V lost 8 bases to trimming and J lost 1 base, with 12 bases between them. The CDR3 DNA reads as TGTGCCATCTGGTCGGGGACATCCTACGAGCAGTACTTC. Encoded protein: CAIWSGTSYEQYF.

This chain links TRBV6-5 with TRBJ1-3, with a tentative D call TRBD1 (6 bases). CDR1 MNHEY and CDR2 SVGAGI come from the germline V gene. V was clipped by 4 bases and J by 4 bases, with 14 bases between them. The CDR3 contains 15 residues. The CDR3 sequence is CASSSAGAPGNTIYF. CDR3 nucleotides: TGTGCCAGCAGTTCCGCGGGGGCGCCCGGAAACACCATATATTTT.

CDR3 sequence: CASSLPFQEHSNQPQHF. The CDR3 nucleotides are TGTGCCAGCAGTTTACCGTTTCAAGAGCATAGCAATCAGCCCCAGCATTTT. V gene TRBV27 combines with J gene TRBJ1-5; D is ambiguous. This CDR3 comprises 17 residues. Trimming left V 2 bases short and J 0 bases short, with 14 bases between. Germline V CDR1 and CDR2: MNHEY, SMNVEV (reference sequence).

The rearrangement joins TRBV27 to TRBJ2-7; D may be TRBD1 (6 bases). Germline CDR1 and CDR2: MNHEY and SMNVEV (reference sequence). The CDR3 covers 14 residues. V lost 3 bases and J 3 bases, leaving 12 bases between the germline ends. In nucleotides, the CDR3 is TGTGCCAGCAGTTTGGGTAGGGGGTACTACGAGCAGTACTTC. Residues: CASSLGRGYYEQYF.

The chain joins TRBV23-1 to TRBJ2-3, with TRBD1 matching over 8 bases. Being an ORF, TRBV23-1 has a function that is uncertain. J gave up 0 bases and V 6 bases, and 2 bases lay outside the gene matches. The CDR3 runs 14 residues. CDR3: CASRTGASTDTQYF. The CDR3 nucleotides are TGCGCCAGCAGGACAGGGGCGAGCACAGATACGCAGTATTTT.